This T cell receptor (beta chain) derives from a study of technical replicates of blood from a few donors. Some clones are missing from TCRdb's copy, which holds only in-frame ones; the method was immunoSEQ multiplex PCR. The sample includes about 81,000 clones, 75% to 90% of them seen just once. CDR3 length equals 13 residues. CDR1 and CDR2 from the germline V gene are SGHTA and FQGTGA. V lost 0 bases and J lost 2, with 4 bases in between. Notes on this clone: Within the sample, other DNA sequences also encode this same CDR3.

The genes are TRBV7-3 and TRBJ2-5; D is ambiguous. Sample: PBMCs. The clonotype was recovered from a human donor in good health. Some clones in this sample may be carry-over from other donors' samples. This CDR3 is CASSLTRQETQYF. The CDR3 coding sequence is TGTGCCAGCAGCTTAACCAGACAAGAGACCCAGTACTTC. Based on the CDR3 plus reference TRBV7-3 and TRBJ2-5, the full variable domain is GAGVSQTPSNKVTEKGKYVELRCDPISGHTALYWYRQSLGQGPEFLIYFQGTGAADDSGLPNDRFFAVRPEGSVSTLKIQRTERGDSAVYLCASSLTRQETQYFGPGTRLLVL.